The following is a T cell receptor beta chain sequence with its context. People in the exposed group encountered a COVID-19 case within 2 weeks before entering the study. These data originate in a study of blood T cell repertoires in COVID-19. Study-level information: COVID-19 samples, acute and convalescent, were from the United States, Italy and Spain.

Assay used: immunoSEQ multiplex PCR; TCRdb lists only in-frame clones, some missing. The sample holds approximately 400,000 clones; 80% to 95% are singletons and the top ten take about 0.78%. Germline V gene sequence: CDR1 SGHRS, CDR2 YFSETQ. V lost 0 bases and J lost 1; bases outside the gene matches: 6. The CDR3 totals 17 residues. The receptor's source is a woman aged 40 to 50 who had been exposed to COVID-19. This chain joins TRBV5-1 and TRBJ2-5; 10 bases map to TRBD2. Sequenced sample: PBMCs or T cells enriched from blood (not recorded which). In nucleotides, the CDR3 is TGCGCCAGCAGCTTGGGTAGCCTAGCGGGGGCCCAAGAGACCCAGTACTTC. Protein: CASSLGSLAGAQETQYF.